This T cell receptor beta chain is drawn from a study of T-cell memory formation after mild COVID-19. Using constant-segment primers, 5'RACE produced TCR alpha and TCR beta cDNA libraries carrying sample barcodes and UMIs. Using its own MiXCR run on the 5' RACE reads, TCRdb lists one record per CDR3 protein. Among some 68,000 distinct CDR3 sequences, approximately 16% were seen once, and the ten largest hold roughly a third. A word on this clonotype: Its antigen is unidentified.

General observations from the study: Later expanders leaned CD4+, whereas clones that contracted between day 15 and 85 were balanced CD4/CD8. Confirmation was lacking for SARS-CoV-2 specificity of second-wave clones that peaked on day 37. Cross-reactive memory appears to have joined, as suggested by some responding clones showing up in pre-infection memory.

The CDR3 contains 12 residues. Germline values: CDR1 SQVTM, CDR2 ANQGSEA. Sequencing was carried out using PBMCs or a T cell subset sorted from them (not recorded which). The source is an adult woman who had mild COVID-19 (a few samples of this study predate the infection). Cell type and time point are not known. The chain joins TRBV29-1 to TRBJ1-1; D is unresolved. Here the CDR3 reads CRAHDPNTEAFF. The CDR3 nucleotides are TGCAGAGCTCATGACCCCAACACTGAAGCTTTCTTT.